These T cell receptor beta chains were read from a single sample in a study of early T cells in non-severe SARS-CoV-2 infection. TCRdb recomputed calls from the 5' RACE reads with MiXCR, one row per CDR3 protein. The table lists 80,000 to 95,000 distinct CDR3 sequences, 11% to 15% of them singletons. The source material was whole blood. The receptor set was obtained from an adult who was a healthcare worker with PCR-confirmed SARS-CoV-2 infection or an uninfected control (not recorded which). CDR3s include the opening cysteine and the closing phenylalanine or tryptophan. The D gene is left open where the match is weak. Clone size, where shown, is once, few, many, or a class for clones that have expanded.

V gene	clone size	D gene	J gene	CDR3 protein	CDR3 DNA
TRBV5-4	NA	NA	TRBJ1-4	CASSPRTATNEKLFF	TGTGCCAGCAGCCCCCGGACAGCAACTAATGAAAAACTGTTTTTT
TRBV13	NA	NA	TRBJ2-7	CASSRTGPLTGYNEQYF	TGTGCCAGCAGCCGAACAGGGCCCTTGACGGGATACAACGAGCAGTACTTC
TRBV5-1	many	TRBD2	TRBJ2-1	CASSFSGGMSYNEQFF	TGCGCCAGCAGCTTTAGCGGGGGGATGTCCTACAATGAGCAGTTCTTC
TRBV11-2	NA	NA	TRBJ1-6	CASSRGGEGSPLHF	TGTGCCAGCAGCCGAGGGGGGGAAGGATCACCCCTCCACTTT
TRBV7-2	NA	TRBD2	TRBJ2-1	CASSSRAGGYEQFF	TGTGCCAGCAGCTCCCGGGCGGGGGGCTATGAGCAGTTCTTC
TRBV10-3	few	NA	TRBJ2-1	CAISGTRGNEQFF	TGTGCCATCAGTGGGACCCGAGGGAATGAGCAGTTCTTC
TRBV6-5	few	NA	TRBJ1-6	CASSFNNSPLHF	TGTGCCAGCAGTTTCAATAATTCACCCCTCCACTTT
TRBV5-4	few	TRBD1	TRBJ2-5	CASSLLRTGETQYF	TGTGCCAGCAGCTTGTTGCGGACAGGGGAGACCCAGTACTTC
TRBV5-1	NA	TRBD2	TRBJ2-3	CASRLGLAESTDTQYF	TGCGCCAGCAGGCTTGGACTAGCGGAGAGCACAGATACGCAGTATTTT
TRBV12-3/TRBV12-4	NA	NA	TRBJ1-5	CASSPAAGTRSQPQHF	TGTGCCAGCAGTCCGGCCGCCGGGACACGGAGTCAGCCCCAGCATTTT
TRBV3-1	few	NA	TRBJ2-7	CASSRDFGYEQYF	TGTGCCAGCAGCCGGGACTTCGGCTACGAGCAGTACTTC
TRBV29-1	NA	NA	TRBJ1-2	CSVSTEGYTF	TGCAGCGTTTCGACTGAGGGCTACACCTTC
TRBV29-1	NA	NA	TRBJ2-2	CSVGRPHTGELFF	TGCAGCGTTGGAAGGCCACACACCGGGGAGCTGTTTTTT
TRBV10-3	NA	NA	TRBJ2-3	CAISEQGGGTDTQYF	TGTGCCATCAGTGAGCAGGGAGGAGGCACAGATACGCAGTATTTT
TRBV6-6	few	TRBD1	TRBJ2-7	CASSYFRDRVTYEQYF	TGTGCCAGCAGTTACTTCCGGGACAGGGTTACCTACGAGCAGTACTTC
TRBV15	NA	NA	TRBJ2-1	CATSRDRAGSYNEQFF	TGTGCCACCAGCAGAGATAGGGCCGGCTCCTACAATGAGCAGTTCTTC
TRBV19	NA	NA	TRBJ2-7	CASSINRDLPSYEQYF	TGTGCCAGTAGTATAAACCGGGATCTACCCTCCTACGAGCAGTACTTC
TRBV29-1	NA	NA	TRBJ1-3	CSVGMGGSGNTIYF	TGCAGCGTTGGGATGGGGGGATCTGGAAACACCATATATTTT
TRBV29-1	NA	TRBD1	TRBJ1-2	CSATDNAGGLHTF	TGCAGCGCTACCGACAACGCAGGGGGCTTACACACCTTC
TRBV5-6	many	TRBD2	TRBJ2-5	CASSLLGRGQETQYF	TGTGCCAGCAGCTTGCTCGGGAGGGGCCAAGAGACCCAGTACTTC
TRBV27	NA	TRBD2	TRBJ2-1	CASSSGGTVQFF	TGTGCCAGCAGTTCCGGGGGGACCGTCCAGTTCTTC
TRBV27	medium-sized	NA	TRBJ2-7	CASSRLGSYEQYF	TGTGCCAGCAGCCGACTTGGGAGCTACGAGCAGTACTTC
TRBV2	few	NA	TRBJ2-3	CASRRPTDTQYF	TGTGCCAGCAGACGGCCCACAGATACGCAGTATTTT
TRBV6-1	few	TRBD1	TRBJ1-2	CASSEGQDRARGYTF	TGTGCCAGCAGTGAAGGACAGGACAGGGCTCGAGGCTACACCTTC
TRBV28	NA	TRBD1	TRBJ2-7	CASTAITTGGAYEQYF	TGTGCCAGCACGGCGATAACGACAGGGGGGGCCTACGAGCAGTACTTC
TRBV7-2	many	TRBD1	TRBJ1-3	CASSSWDRPYF	TGTGCCAGCAGCTCCTGGGACAGGCCCTATTTT
TRBV11-2	few	NA	TRBJ2-1	CASSPSVGEQFF	TGTGCCAGCAGCCCCTCAGTGGGTGAGCAGTTCTTC
TRBV2	NA	NA	TRBJ1-5	CASSVGRIGNQPQHF	TGTGCCAGCAGTGTAGGGCGGATCGGCAATCAGCCCCAGCATTTT
TRBV7-3	many	NA	TRBJ2-2	CATSPLGAGELFF	TGTGCCACTAGCCCATTGGGGGCCGGGGAGCTGTTTTTT
TRBV7-9	few	TRBD1	TRBJ2-3	CASSRIQGPSTDTQYF	TGTGCCAGCAGCCGAATACAGGGGCCGAGCACAGATACGCAGTATTTT
TRBV30	few	NA	TRBJ2-6	CAWSMGLGANVLTF	TGTGCCTGGAGTATGGGGTTGGGGGCCAACGTCCTGACTTTC
TRBV7-2	few	TRBD2	TRBJ2-7	CASSRGTSGVYEQYF	TGTGCCAGCAGCCGCGGGACTAGCGGGGTTTACGAGCAGTACTTC
TRBV28	NA	NA	TRBJ2-2	CASKGTPRTGELFF	TGTGCCAGCAAAGGGACACCCAGGACCGGGGAGCTGTTTTTT
TRBV5-1	many	NA	TRBJ1-1	CASSFGRTGATEAFF	TGCGCCAGCAGCTTCGGCAGGACGGGTGCGACTGAAGCTTTCTTT
TRBV6-2/TRBV6-3	few	NA	TRBJ1-2	CASNTAYGYTF	TGTGCCAGCAACACCGCCTATGGCTACACCTTC
TRBV11-2	NA	TRBD1	TRBJ2-5	CASNQGADQETQYF	TGTGCCAGCAACCAGGGGGCTGACCAAGAGACCCAGTACTTC